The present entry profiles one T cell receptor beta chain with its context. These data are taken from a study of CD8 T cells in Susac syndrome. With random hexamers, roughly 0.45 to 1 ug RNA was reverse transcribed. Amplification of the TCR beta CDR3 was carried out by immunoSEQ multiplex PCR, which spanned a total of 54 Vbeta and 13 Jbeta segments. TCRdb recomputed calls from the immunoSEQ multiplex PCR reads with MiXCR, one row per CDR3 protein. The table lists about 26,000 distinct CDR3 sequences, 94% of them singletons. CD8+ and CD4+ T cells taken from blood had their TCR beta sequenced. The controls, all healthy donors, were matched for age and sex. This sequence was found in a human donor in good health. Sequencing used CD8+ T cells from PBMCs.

CDR3 residues: CASSLDSTGGETQYF. DNA of the CDR3: TGCGCCAGCAGCTTGGACTCGACAGGCGGGGAGACCCAGTACTTC. The genes are TRBV5-1 and TRBJ2-5, with a possible D match to TRBD1 (6 bases). The CDR3 contains 15 residues. Germline values: CDR1 SGHRS, CDR2 YFSETQ. The V end was cut by 0 bases, the J end by 5 bases, with 14 bases between.